This T cell receptor beta chain derives from a study of shared clonotypes between healthy human individuals. The CDR3 contains 15 residues. The germline CDR1 and CDR2 sequences are SGHVS and FNYEAQ. The V and J ends lost 5 bases and 1 base respectively, with 12 bases between them. Libraries were prepared by immunoSEQ multiplex PCR; TCRdb keeps only in-frame clonotypes and omits some of them. The sample includes about 560,000 clones, around 81% of them seen just once. A remark on this clone: Other DNA sequences in the same sample also yield this CDR3.

The receptor was isolated from a woman aged 40 to 49 in good health. Some clones in this sample may be carry-over from other donors' samples. Sequenced material: PBMCs. The genes are TRBV7-6 and TRBJ1-5; a possible D gene is TRBD1 (5 bases). CDR3 bases: TGTGCCAGCAGCCCGGACATAAACAGCAATCAGCCCCAGCATTTT. Its protein is CASSPDINSNQPQHF.